One sample yielded the 23 T cell receptor beta chains listed below, sequenced in a study of graft-versus-host responses after intestinal transplantation. The assay was immunoSEQ multiplex PCR, and TCRdb's table has in-frame clones only and misses some. The data hold around 110,000 clones, with over 75% observed a single time. Antigens for these TCRs are unknown. Sequences were derived from unstimulated CD4+ T cells sorted from spleen or lymph node cells, sampled before intestinal transplant. The source of these receptors is a human donor who received an intestinal transplant.

V and J are TRBV5-4 and TRBJ2-2; D not resolved. With 0 bases removed from V and 5 bases from J, the gap between germline ends came to 8 bases. This CDR3 contains 14 residues. Germline assignment: CDR1 SGHNT and CDR2 YYREEE (reference sequence). CDR3 residues: CASSLDVRTGELFF. For the CDR3, the DNA is TGTGCCAGCAGCTTGGATGTCAGAACCGGGGAGCTGTTTTTT.

The genes are TRBV10-1 and TRBJ2-1; 8 bases are shared with TRBD2. Germline CDR1 is WNHNN and CDR2 is SYGVQD (reference sequence). The CDR3 is made up of 15 amino acids. V was clipped by 3 bases and J by 3 bases; unmatched bases: 4. CDR3 amino acids: CASSEASGYYNEQFF. The CDR3 bases are TGCGCCAGCAGTGAAGCTAGCGGGTACTACAATGAGCAGTTCTTC.

V gene TRBV29-1 combines with J gene TRBJ1-1; possible D gene TRBD1, 5 bases. Trimming removed 7 bases at V and 0 bases at J, with 15 bases between. The CDR3 covers 14 residues. Germline values: CDR1 SQVTM, CDR2 ANQGSEA. CDR3 in amino acids: CSATPGGMNTEAFF. The CDR3 DNA reads as TGCAGCGCTACACCGGGGGGGATGAACACTGAAGCTTTCTTT. Full variable domain (rest looked up from reference TRBV29-1 and TRBJ1-1): SAVISQKPSRDICQRGTSLTIQCQVDSQVTMMFWYRQQPGQSLTLIATANQGSEATYESGFVIDKFPISRPNLTFSTLTVSNMSPEDSSIYLCSATPGGMNTEAFFGQGTRLTVV.

In this sample, this clone turned up a few times. The chain uses TRBV6-6 and TRBJ1-5; 7 bases fit TRBD1. The CDR3 has 13 amino acids. V gave up 2 bases and J gave up 16 bases; unmatched junction bases: 11. Germline assignment: CDR1 MNHNY and CDR2 SVGAGI (reference sequence). DNA of the CDR3: TGTGCCAGCAGTTACACGGGACAGACACGACCTCATTTT. This codes for CASSYTGQTRPHF.

This clone has only one observation. This chain connects TRBV6-5 to TRBJ1-5; 7 bases line up with TRBD1. The CDR3 is 15 amino acids. J gave up 4 bases and V 2 bases, and 5 bases lay outside the gene matches. Germline CDR1 is MNHEY and CDR2 is SVGAGI. For the CDR3, the DNA is TGTGCCAGCAGTTACGGGACAGATAGAAATCAGCCCCAGCATTTT. Protein sequence: CASSYGTDRNQPQHF.

The chain combines TRBV19 with TRBJ2-1; 8 bases map to TRBD2. Germline V lookup: CDR1 LNHDA, CDR2 SQIVND (reference sequence). V shed 4 bases, J shed 3 bases, and the junction held 5 bases outside the gene matches. The CDR3 runs 15 residues. In DNA form, the CDR3 reads TGTGCCAGTAGTACGACCGGGACTAGCTACAATGAGCAGTTCTTC. As protein: CASSTTGTSYNEQFF.

The CDR3 sequence: CASSPPSPYRVGYGYTF. The CDR3 DNA is TGTGCCAGCAGCCCGCCTTCCCCCTACAGGGTCGGGTATGGCTACACCTTC. This chain links TRBV7-8 with TRBJ1-2, with D perhaps matching TRBD1 (6 bases). V dropped 5 bases and J dropped 5 bases, with 24 bases sitting between them. The CDR3 has 17 amino acids. Germline V gene data show CDR1 as SGHVS and CDR2 as FQNEAQ.

The J gene is TRBJ2-7, the V gene TRBV12-5; TRBD1 aligns across 8 bases. CDR1 and CDR2 (germline): LGHNT, FRNRAP. Unmatched junction bases numbered 6, after V lost 4 bases and J lost 4 bases. The CDR3 is 14 residues long. The CDR3 loop is CASGYSGGGYEQYF. Here the CDR3 DNA reads TGTGCTAGTGGTTATTCAGGGGGCGGGTACGAGCAGTACTTC.

This chain links TRBV6-1 with TRBJ2-5; 11 nucleotides align to TRBD1. Germline loops: CDR1 MNHNS, CDR2 SASEGT. With 5 bases clipped from V and 5 bases from J, the junction kept 7 bases outside the gene matches. The CDR3 loop spans 15 amino acids. The CDR3 DNA reads TGTGCCAGCAGTAGAGGGGACAGGGGGACGGAGACCCAGTACTTC. Translated: CASSRGDRGTETQYF.

The chain employs TRBV30 and TRBJ1-3, with D perhaps TRBD1 (5 bases). The CDR3 is 15 amino acids. The V gene's germline CDR1 is GTSNPN and CDR2 SVGIG (reference sequence). V was clipped by 0 bases and J by 3 bases, with 12 bases between them. The DNA of the CDR3 is TGTGCCTGGAGTGTGATTAGGGGAAGTGGAAACACCATATATTTT. It specifies CAWSVIRGSGNTIYF. Variable domain in full (rest from reference TRBV30 and TRBJ1-3): SQTIHQWPATLVQPVGSPLSLECTVEGTSNPNLYWYRQAAGRGLQLLFYSVGIGQISSEVPQNLSASRPQDRQFILSSKKLLLSDSGFYLCAWSVIRGSGNTIYFGEGSWLTVV.

This chain uses TRBV7-9 with TRBJ1-4; 10 positions agree with TRBD1. The CDR3 contains 16 residues. The J segment lost 7 bases and the V segment lost 4 bases, leaving 9 bases of the junction unmatched. Germline lookup yields CDR1 SEHNR and CDR2 FQNEAQ (reference sequence). CDR3 DNA sequence: TGTGCCAGCAGCTCGGGACAGGGGAAACGGAGTGAAAAACTGTTTTTT. Its protein product is CASSSGQGKRSEKLFF.

This clone was observed a handful of times. The J gene is TRBJ2-7, the V gene TRBV2; D remains ambiguous. V lost 3 bases, J lost 4 bases, and 13 bases lay in between. The V gene's germline CDR1 is SNHLY and CDR2 FYNNEI. The CDR3 sequence is 14 residues long. As DNA, the CDR3 is TGTGCCAGCAGTGAGGAGAACGTACTATACGAGCAGTACTTC. Translated: CASSEENVLYEQYF.

V is TRBV6-6 and J is TRBJ2-7, with unresolved D. The CDR3 length is 14 residues. The V gene's germline CDR1 is MNHNY and CDR2 SVGAGI (reference sequence). V lost 6 bases, J lost 7 bases, and 19 bases lay in between. The CDR3 protein is CASSLNRVLKEQYF. CDR3 coding DNA: TGTGCCAGCAGCCTAAACCGGGTCCTCAAGGAGCAGTACTTC.

This chain connects TRBV15 to TRBJ1-4, with 8 bases identical to TRBD1. V trimming: 4 bases; J trimming: 2 bases; junction bases outside the gene matches: 3. There are 15 residues in the CDR3. CDR1 is LNHNV and CDR2 is YYDKDF in the germline V gene (reference sequence). CDR3 in amino acids: CATSNYRGTNEKLFF. The CDR3, as DNA: TGTGCCACCAGCAATTACAGGGGGACTAATGAAAAACTGTTTTTT.

The V and J genes are TRBV5-1 and TRBJ1-2, with 9 bases aligning to TRBD1. J was trimmed by 8 bases and V by 1 base; bases with no gene match: 6. CDR1 and CDR2 (germline): SGHRS, YFSETQ. This CDR3 contains 14 residues. The CDR3 DNA is TGCGCCAGCAGCTTGCCACGGACAGGGGACGGCTACACCTTC. Translation: CASSLPRTGDGYTF.

V and J are TRBV19 and TRBJ2-3; the D gene is possibly TRBD2 (7 bases). The CDR3 loop spans 15 amino acids. V was clipped by 7 bases and J by 4 bases, with 18 bases between them. Germline V gene data show CDR1 as LNHDA and CDR2 as SQIVND (reference sequence). CDR3 region: CASMRGRAGADTQYF. The CDR3 coding sequence is TGTGCCAGTATGAGGGGGAGGGCCGGGGCAGATACGCAGTATTTT.

The chain combines TRBV5-4 with TRBJ2-1; the D gene is possibly TRBD1 (6 bases). V lost 4 bases and J lost 2, with 19 bases in between. This CDR3 contains 17 residues. Germline V lookup: CDR1 SGHNT, CDR2 YYREEE (reference sequence). Written as DNA, the CDR3 is TGTGCCAGCAGCCGCCAACAGGGCCGGGCGGCCTACAATGAGCAGTTCTTC. It encodes CASSRQQGRAAYNEQFF.

The chain has TRBV19 and TRBJ1-6; 7 nucleotides match TRBD1. After removal of 4 bases from V and 7 bases from J, the junction contained 10 bases not matched to a gene. CDR1 is LNHDA, CDR2 SQIVND, per germline (reference sequence). This CDR3 comprises 16 residues. DNA of the CDR3: TGTGCCAGTAGTACACCCACAGGGGCTTTGAATTCACCCCTCCACTTT. It yields the protein CASSTPTGALNSPLHF.

The J gene is TRBJ1-5, the V gene TRBV6-6; D is uncertain. Trimming cost V 3 bases and J 1 base, with 10 bases left between them. Looked up from germline, CDR1 is MNHNY and CDR2 is SVGAGI (reference sequence). This CDR3 is 15 amino acids long. The CDR3 loop is CASSYGQVSNQPQHF. DNA for the CDR3: TGTGCCAGCAGTTATGGGCAGGTCAGCAATCAGCCCCAGCATTTT.

This clone was found once. V is TRBV2 and J is TRBJ1-2; D possibly corresponds to TRBD1 (6 bases). The ends were cut back, 6 bases at V and 2 bases at J, with 13 bases in the middle. The length of the CDR3 is 14 residues. Germline-derived CDR1 and CDR2 are SNHLY and FYNNEI. CDR3 in DNA: TGTGCCAGCAGAGATGTAGGGGGAAACTATGGCTACACCTTC. This codes for CASRDVGGNYGYTF.

The CDR3 DNA reads as TGCGCCAGCAGTTATAACTACGAGCAGTACTTC. It translates to CASSYNYEQYF. V and J are TRBV5-1 and TRBJ2-7; D remains ambiguous. Trimming removed 5 bases from V and 3 bases from J, with 6 bases in between. The germline CDR1 and CDR2 sequences are SGHRS and YFSETQ. The CDR3 length is 11 residues.

The chain couples TRBV27 to TRBJ2-1, with 10 bases fitting TRBD2. The germline V gene has CDR1 MNHEY and CDR2 SMNVEV (reference sequence). J was trimmed by 4 bases and V by 4 bases; bases with no gene match: 13. This CDR3 is 18 amino acids long. The CDR3 loop reads CASSSLGIAGGLYNEQFF. The CDR3 DNA sequence: TGTGCCAGCAGTTCCCTGGGGATAGCGGGGGGCCTGTACAATGAGCAGTTCTTC.

The chain couples TRBV18 to TRBJ1-2; a weak D match, TRBD1 (6 bases). The CDR3 covers 15 residues. From germline, CDR1 is KGHSH and CDR2 LQKENI. The V end lost 5 bases, the J end lost 0 bases, and 13 bases lay between the germline ends. The CDR3 nucleotides are TGTGCCAGCTCAAATGGACAGCCCCCTAACTATGGCTACACCTTC. Protein product: CASSNGQPPNYGYTF.